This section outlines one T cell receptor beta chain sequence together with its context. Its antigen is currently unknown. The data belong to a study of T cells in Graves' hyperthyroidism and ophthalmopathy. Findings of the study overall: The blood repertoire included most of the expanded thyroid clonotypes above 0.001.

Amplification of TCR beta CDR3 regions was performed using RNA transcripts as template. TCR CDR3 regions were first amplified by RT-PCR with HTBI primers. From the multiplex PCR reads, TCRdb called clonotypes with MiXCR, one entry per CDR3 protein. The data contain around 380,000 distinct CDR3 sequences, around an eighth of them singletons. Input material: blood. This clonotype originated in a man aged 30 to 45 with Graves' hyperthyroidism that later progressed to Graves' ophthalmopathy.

CDR3 sequence (DNA): TGTGCCATCAGTGAGCTACAGGGGGATACGCAGTATTTT. As protein: CAISELQGDTQYF. This rearrangement joins TRBV10-3 to TRBJ2-3; 7 bases line up with TRBD1. V was clipped by 2 bases and J by 6 bases; unmatched bases: 2. The germline gives CDR1 ENHRY, CDR2 SYGVKD. The CDR3 totals 13 residues.